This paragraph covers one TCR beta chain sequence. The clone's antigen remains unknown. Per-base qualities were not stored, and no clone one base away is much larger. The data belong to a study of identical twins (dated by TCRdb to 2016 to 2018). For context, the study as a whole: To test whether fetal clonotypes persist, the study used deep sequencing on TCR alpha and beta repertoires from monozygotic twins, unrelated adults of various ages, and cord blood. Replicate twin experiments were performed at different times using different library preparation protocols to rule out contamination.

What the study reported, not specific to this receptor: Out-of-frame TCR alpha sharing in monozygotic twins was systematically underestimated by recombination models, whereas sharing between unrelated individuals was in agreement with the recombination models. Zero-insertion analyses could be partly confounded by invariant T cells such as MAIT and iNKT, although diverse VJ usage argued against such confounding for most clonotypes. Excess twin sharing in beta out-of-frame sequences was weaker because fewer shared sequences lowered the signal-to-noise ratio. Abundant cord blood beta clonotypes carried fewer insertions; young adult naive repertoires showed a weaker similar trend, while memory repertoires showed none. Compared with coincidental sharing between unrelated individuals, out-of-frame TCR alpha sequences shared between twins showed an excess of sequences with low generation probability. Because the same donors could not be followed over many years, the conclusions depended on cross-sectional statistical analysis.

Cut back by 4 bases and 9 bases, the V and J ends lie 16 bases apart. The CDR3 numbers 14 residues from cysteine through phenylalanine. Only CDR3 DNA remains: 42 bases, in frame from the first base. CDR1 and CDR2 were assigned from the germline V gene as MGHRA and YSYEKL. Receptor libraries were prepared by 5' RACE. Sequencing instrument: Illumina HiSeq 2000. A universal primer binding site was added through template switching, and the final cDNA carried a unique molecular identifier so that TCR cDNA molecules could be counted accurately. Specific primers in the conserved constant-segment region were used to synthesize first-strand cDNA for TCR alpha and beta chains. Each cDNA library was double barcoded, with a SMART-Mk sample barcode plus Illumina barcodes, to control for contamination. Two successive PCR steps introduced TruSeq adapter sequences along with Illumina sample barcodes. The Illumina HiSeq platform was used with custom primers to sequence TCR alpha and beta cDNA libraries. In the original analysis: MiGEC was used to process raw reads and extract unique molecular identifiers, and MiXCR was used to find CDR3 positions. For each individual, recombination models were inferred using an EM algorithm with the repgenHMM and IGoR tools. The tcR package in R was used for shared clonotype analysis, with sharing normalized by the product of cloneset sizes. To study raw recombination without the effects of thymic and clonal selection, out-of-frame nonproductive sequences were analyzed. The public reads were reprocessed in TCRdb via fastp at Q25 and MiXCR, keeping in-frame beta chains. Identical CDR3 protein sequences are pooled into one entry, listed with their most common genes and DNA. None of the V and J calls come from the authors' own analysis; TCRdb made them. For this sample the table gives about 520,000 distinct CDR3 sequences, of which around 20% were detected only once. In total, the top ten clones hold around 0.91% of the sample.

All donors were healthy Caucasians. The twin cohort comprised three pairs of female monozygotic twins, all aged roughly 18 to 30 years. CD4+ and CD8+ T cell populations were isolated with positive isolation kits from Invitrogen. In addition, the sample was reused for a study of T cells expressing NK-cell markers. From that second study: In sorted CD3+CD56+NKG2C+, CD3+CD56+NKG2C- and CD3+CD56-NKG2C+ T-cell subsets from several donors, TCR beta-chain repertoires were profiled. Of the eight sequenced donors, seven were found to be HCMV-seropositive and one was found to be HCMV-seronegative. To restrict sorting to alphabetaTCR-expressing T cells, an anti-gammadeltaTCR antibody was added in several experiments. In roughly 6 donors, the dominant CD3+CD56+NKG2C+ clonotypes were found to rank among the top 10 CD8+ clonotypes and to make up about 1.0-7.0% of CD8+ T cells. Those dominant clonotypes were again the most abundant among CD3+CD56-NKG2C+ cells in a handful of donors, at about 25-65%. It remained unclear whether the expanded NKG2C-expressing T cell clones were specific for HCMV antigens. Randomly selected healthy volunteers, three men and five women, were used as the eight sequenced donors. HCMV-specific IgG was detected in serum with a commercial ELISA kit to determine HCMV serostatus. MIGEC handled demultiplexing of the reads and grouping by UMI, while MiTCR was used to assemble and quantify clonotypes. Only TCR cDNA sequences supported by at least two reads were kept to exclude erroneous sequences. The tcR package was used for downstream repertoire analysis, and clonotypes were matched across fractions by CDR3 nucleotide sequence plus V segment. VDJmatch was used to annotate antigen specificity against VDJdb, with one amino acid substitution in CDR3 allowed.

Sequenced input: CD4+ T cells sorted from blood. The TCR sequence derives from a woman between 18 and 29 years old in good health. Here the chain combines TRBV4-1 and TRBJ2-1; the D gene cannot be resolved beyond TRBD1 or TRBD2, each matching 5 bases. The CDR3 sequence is CASSPPRGQGEQFF. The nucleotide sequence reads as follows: TGCGCCAGCAGCCCTCCCCGGGGTCAGGGTGAGCAGTTCTTC.